This is a list of T cell receptor beta chains from one sample in a study of control samples from healthy donors and cancer patients. TCRdb's copy holds only in-frame clones and misses some; the assay was immunoSEQ multiplex PCR. The sample yields about 3,000 clones, 90% to 95% seen once. What was sequenced was PBMCs. These receptors were collected from a man between 70 and 80 years old with lung cancer. Both conserved end residues are part of each CDR3. A D gene is named only where the DNA matches it firmly. Some rows mark clone size as missing; the rest say once, few, many or name a class of expanded clone.

clone_size: NA
v_call: TRBV27
j_call: TRBJ1-5
d_call: TRBD1
cdr3_aa: CASSQQGLGNQPQHF
cdr3_nt: TGTGCCAGCAGTCAACAGGGGTTGGGCAATCAGCCCCAGCATTTT

clone_size: NA
v_call: TRBV7-2
j_call: TRBJ2-1
d_call: NA
cdr3_aa: CVSSLGGLRGQFF
cdr3_nt: TGTGTCAGCAGCTTAGGCGGCTTAAGAGGGCAGTTCTTC

clone_size: NA
v_call: TRBV29-1
j_call: TRBJ1-1
d_call: NA
cdr3_aa: CSVRDGYTEAFF
cdr3_nt: TGCAGCGTTCGTGACGGCTACACTGAAGCTTTCTTT

clone_size: NA
v_call: TRBV7-2
j_call: TRBJ2-3
d_call: NA
cdr3_aa: CASRTGANTDTQYF
cdr3_nt: TGTGCCAGTAGAACGGGGGCCAACACAGATACGCAGTATTTT

clone_size: few
v_call: TRBV5-8
j_call: TRBJ2-3
d_call: TRBD2
cdr3_aa: CASSQGTSGDTDTQYF
cdr3_nt: TGTGCCAGCAGCCAAGGGACTAGCGGGGACACAGATACGCAGTATTTT

clone_size: NA
v_call: TRBV7-6
j_call: TRBJ2-1
d_call: TRBD2
cdr3_aa: CASSPAGTSGGAWNEQFF
cdr3_nt: TGTGCCAGCAGCCCCGCCGGGACTAGCGGGGGGGCCTGGAATGAGCAGTTCTTC

clone_size: NA
v_call: TRBV9
j_call: TRBJ1-3
d_call: NA
cdr3_aa: CASSVEAPYSGNTIYF
cdr3_nt: TGTGCCAGCAGCGTAGAGGCACCATACTCTGGAAACACCATATATTTT

clone_size: NA
v_call: TRBV10-3
j_call: TRBJ1-6
d_call: NA
cdr3_aa: CAIRDSSYNSPLHF
cdr3_nt: TGTGCCATCAGGGATAGCTCCTATAATTCACCCCTCCACTTT

clone_size: NA
v_call: TRBV15
j_call: TRBJ2-7
d_call: NA
cdr3_aa: CATSREGAYGQFPYEQYF
cdr3_nt: TGTGCCACCAGCAGAGAAGGAGCCTACGGACAGTTTCCCTACGAGCAGTACTTC

clone_size: NA
v_call: TRBV11-2
j_call: TRBJ2-3
d_call: NA
cdr3_aa: CASSYAASWQYF
cdr3_nt: TGTGCCAGCAGTTATGCGGCCTCATGGCAGTATTTT

clone_size: NA
v_call: TRBV5-6
j_call: TRBJ2-5
d_call: TRBD2
cdr3_aa: CASSLRTRETQYF
cdr3_nt: TGTGCCAGCAGCTTACGGACTAGAGAGACCCAGTACTTC

clone_size: NA
v_call: TRBV24-1
j_call: TRBJ2-5
d_call: NA
cdr3_aa: CATSDFAGTQYF
cdr3_nt: TGTGCCACCAGTGATTTTGCCGGGACCCAGTACTTC

clone_size: NA
v_call: TRBV7-9
j_call: TRBJ1-6
d_call: TRBD1
cdr3_aa: CASSHGTGGNSPLHF
cdr3_nt: TGTGCCAGCAGCCATGGGACAGGGGGGAATTCACCCCTCCACTTT

clone_size: NA
v_call: TRBV5-1
j_call: TRBJ1-1
d_call: NA
cdr3_aa: CASSLEAGNTEAFF
cdr3_nt: TGCGCCAGCAGCTTAGAAGCCGGGAACACTGAAGCTTTCTTT

clone_size: NA
v_call: TRBV19
j_call: TRBJ2-6
d_call: NA
cdr3_aa: CASSIRGTGANVLTF
cdr3_nt: TGTGCCAGTAGTATTAGGGGTACCGGGGCCAACGTCCTGACTTTC

clone_size: NA
v_call: TRBV30
j_call: TRBJ1-4
d_call: NA
cdr3_aa: CAWSVIQGEKLFF
cdr3_nt: TGTGCCTGGAGTGTAATTCAGGGGGAAAAACTGTTTTTT

clone_size: NA
v_call: TRBV19
j_call: TRBJ2-3
d_call: NA
cdr3_aa: CASSLGYRTDTQYF
cdr3_nt: TGTGCCAGTTCCTTGGGGTACCGCACAGATACGCAGTATTTT

clone_size: NA
v_call: TRBV27
j_call: TRBJ1-2
d_call: NA
cdr3_aa: CASSRGGYGYTF
cdr3_nt: TGTGCCAGCAGCCGGGGCGGCTATGGCTACACCTTC

clone_size: NA
v_call: TRBV9
j_call: TRBJ1-1
d_call: TRBD1
cdr3_aa: CASSFGTDTEAFF
cdr3_nt: TGTGCCAGCAGCTTCGGGACAGACACTGAAGCTTTCTTT

clone_size: NA
v_call: TRBV9
j_call: TRBJ2-3
d_call: NA
cdr3_aa: CASSVALETDTQYF
cdr3_nt: TGTGCCAGCAGCGTAGCTCTAGAGACAGATACGCAGTATTTT

clone_size: NA
v_call: TRBV19
j_call: TRBJ2-7
d_call: NA
cdr3_aa: CASSIRDHYEQYF
cdr3_nt: TGTGCCAGTAGTATCCGGGACCACTACGAGCAGTACTTC

clone_size: NA
v_call: TRBV12-5
j_call: TRBJ2-1
d_call: NA
cdr3_aa: CASGFYNEQFF
cdr3_nt: TGTGCTAGTGGCTTCTACAATGAGCAGTTCTTC

clone_size: NA
v_call: TRBV6-5
j_call: TRBJ2-5
d_call: NA
cdr3_aa: CASTPRRRGQETQYF
cdr3_nt: TGTGCCAGCACTCCCAGAAGAAGGGGGCAAGAGACCCAGTACTTC

clone_size: once
v_call: TRBV5-1
j_call: TRBJ2-1
d_call: TRBD2
cdr3_aa: CASSLVPAGGYNEQFF
cdr3_nt: TGCGCCAGCAGCTTGGTCCCAGCGGGGGGTTACAATGAGCAGTTCTTC